The sequence of this TCR beta chain was determined in a study of cytomegalovirus exposure and HLA in healthy donors. Study-level findings and limits: Presence/absence analyses treated sequencing depth as roughly uniform across donors. In vitro assays verified that three CMV-associated chains recognized CMV antigens specifically. As a later analysis showed, a missense DCLRE1C variant was linked to trimming of TCR beta V- and J-genes.

This clone has more than one count but fewer than ten. Its target is unknown. V shed 4 bases, J shed 0 bases, and the junction held 8 bases outside the gene matches. This CDR3 spans 16 amino acids. In germline, CDR1 is MNHEY, CDR2 SMNVEV (reference sequence). PCR involved 60 Vbeta and 13 Jbeta primers. Produced via immunoSEQ multiplex PCR; TCRdb's table is partial and in-frame only. The table includes under 200,000 clones, nearly 80% detected once. Sequencing was carried out using PBMCs. The clonotype comes from a woman aged 40 to 50 in good health and CMV-seronegative. V usage is TRBV27 and J usage is TRBJ1-1, with 7 bases aligning to TRBD1. The CDR3 DNA sequence: TGTGCCAGCAGTTCCCCCGCCAGGGGGTTGAACACTGAAGCTTTCTTT. Its translation is CASSSPARGLNTEAFF.